These 20 T cell receptor beta chains originate from one sample sequenced in a study of brain T cells in children with intractable seizures. The data were produced by immunoSEQ multiplex PCR, yet TCRdb's version contains in-frame clones alone and is incomplete. Here the sample spans 100,000 to 120,000 clones, approximately 94% being singletons. The sample in question was peripheral blood, obtained at surgery. These receptors were collected from a boy younger than two with hemimegalencephaly and intractable seizures.

This CDR3 is CASSPVRGAGAEAFF. As DNA, the CDR3 is TGTGCCAGCAGCCCCGTCCGGGGCGCAGGGGCTGAAGCTTTCTTT. The V and J genes are TRBV6-5 and TRBJ1-1; a weak D match, TRBD1 (6 bases). Germline V gene data show CDR1 as MNHEY and CDR2 as SVGAGI. This CDR3 spans 15 amino acids. Deletions cut 6 bases from V and 6 bases from J, with 20 bases between.

The V call is TRBV12-3 or TRBV12-4, the J call TRBJ1-2; 7 bases fit TRBD1. The V gene end was trimmed by 6 bases and the J gene end by 8 bases; junction bases not matched to a gene: 6. The CDR3 is 12 amino acids. The CDR3 region has the DNA TGTGCCAGCAGCAAGACAGGGATCGGCTACACCTTC. Translated: CASSKTGIGYTF.

This chain connects TRBV6-1 to TRBJ2-4, with 9 nucleotides matching TRBD1. CDR1 MNHNS and CDR2 SASEGT come from the germline V gene. V lost 4 bases and J lost 8; bases outside the gene matches: 12. CDR3 length: 16 amino acids. In DNA form, the CDR3 reads TGTGCCAGCAGTGGCTGGGACAGGGAGCTGTTGGACATTCAGTACTTC. Its translation: CASSGWDRELLDIQYF.

The V and J genes are TRBV2 and TRBJ2-7, with a possible D match to TRBD2 (5 bases). Germline CDR1 is SNHLY and CDR2 is FYNNEI. The CDR3 has 14 amino acids. Trimming took 7 bases from V and 4 from J, leaving 17 bases between them. CDR3 sequence (DNA): TGTGCCAGCAATTGGGGTGGGCCGGGGTACGAGCAGTACTTC. Its translation: CASNWGGPGYEQYF. Combining the CDR3 with reference TRBV2 and TRBJ2-7 gives the whole variable domain EPEVTQTPSHQVTQMGQEVILRCVPISNHLYFYWYRQILGQKVEFLVSFYNNEISEKSEIFDDQFSVERPDGSNFTLKIRSTKLEDSAMYFCASNWGGPGYEQYFGPGTRLTVT.

The chain links TRBV7-2 to TRBJ2-6; D not certain. The germline V gene has CDR1 SGHTA and CDR2 FQGNSA. This CDR3 region has 14 residues. Trimming left V 1 base short and J 4 bases short, with 5 bases between. Written as DNA, the CDR3 is TGTGCCAGCAGCTTAGACGGGGGGGCCAACGTCCTGACTTTC. Protein sequence: CASSLDGGANVLTF.

The chain combines TRBV5-1 with TRBJ2-1, with TRBD2 identical over 11 bases. CDR1 SGHRS and CDR2 YFSETQ come from the germline V gene. The CDR3 is made up of 17 amino acids. V was clipped by 4 bases and J by 2 bases; unmatched bases: 8. CDR3 protein: CASSPTPSGRTYNEQFF. CDR3 DNA: TGCGCCAGCAGCCCCACCCCTAGCGGGAGGACCTACAATGAGCAGTTCTTC. The variable domain in full, completed from reference TRBV5-1 and TRBJ2-1, reads KAGVTQTPRYLIKTRGQQVTLSCSPISGHRSVSWYQQTPGQGLQFLFEYFSETQRNKGNFPGRFSGRQFSNSRSEMNVSTLELGDSALYLCASSPTPSGRTYNEQFFGPGTRLTVL.

This chain uses TRBV2 with TRBJ1-6; D remains unclear. With 1 base removed from V and 0 bases from J, the gap between germline ends came to 7 bases. The CDR3 is 16 amino acids. CDR1 is SNHLY, CDR2 FYNNEI, per germline. CDR3 residues: CASSEVESSYNSPLHF. The CDR3 DNA sequence: TGTGCCAGCAGTGAAGTTGAGAGCTCCTATAATTCACCCCTCCACTTT. The full variable domain, with the rest looked up from reference TRBV2 and TRBJ1-6, is EPEVTQTPSHQVTQMGQEVILRCVPISNHLYFYWYRQILGQKVEFLVSFYNNEISEKSEIFDDQFSVERPDGSNFTLKIRSTKLEDSAMYFCASSEVESSYNSPLHFGNGTRLTVT.

The V and J genes are TRBV5-1 and TRBJ2-7; D is undetermined. The V gene's germline CDR1 is SGHRS and CDR2 YFSETQ. The CDR3 loop spans 13 amino acids. Trimming pared 7 bases from V and 1 base from J, leaving 12 bases between. This CDR3 is CASSRGPSYEQYF. CDR3 in DNA: TGCGCCAGCTCAAGAGGACCTTCCTACGAGCAGTACTTC.

This chain joins TRBV12-3 or TRBV12-4 and TRBJ2-4; no definite D call. Trimming took 4 bases from V and 10 from J, leaving 8 bases between them. The CDR3 has 11 amino acids. DNA for the CDR3: TGTGCCAGCAGTTCGAGCGAAATTCAGTACTTC. The encoded protein is CASSSSEIQYF.

This chain joins TRBV5-1 and TRBJ1-6, with TRBD1 as a possible D gene (5 bases). Trimming shortened V by 0 bases and J by 10 bases, and 8 bases separated the two germline ends. Germline lookup yields CDR1 SGHRS and CDR2 YFSETQ. The CDR3 extends over 13 amino acids. This CDR3 is CASSLGRDSPLHF. CDR3 in DNA: TGCGCCAGCAGCTTGGGCAGGGACTCACCCCTCCACTTT.

A single count supports this clone. The genes are TRBV5-1 and TRBJ1-1, with a weak D call TRBD1 (5 bases). Germline-derived CDR1 and CDR2 are SGHRS and YFSETQ. This CDR3 is 13 amino acids long. The ends were cut back, 3 bases at V and 3 bases at J, with 9 bases in the middle. DNA for the CDR3: TGCGCCAGCAGCTGGACGGGGGACACTGAAGCTTTCTTT. Translating it yields CASSWTGDTEAFF. Looking up the rest from reference TRBV5-1 and TRBJ1-1 gives the full variable domain: KAGVTQTPRYLIKTRGQQVTLSCSPISGHRSVSWYQQTPGQGLQFLFEYFSETQRNKGNFPGRFSGRQFSNSRSEMNVSTLELGDSALYLCASSWTGDTEAFFGQGTRLTVV.

V is TRBV21-1 and J is TRBJ2-3; the D call of TRBD1 is as the table states it, not checked on the DNA. TRBV21-1 is a known pseudogene. The CDR3 has 15 residues. CDR3: CASSKGWLPLDTQYF. The DNA of the CDR3 is TGTGCCAGCAGCAAAGGGTGGCTTCCCCTGGATACGCAGTATTTT.

This chain links TRBV6-2 or TRBV6-3 with TRBJ2-1, with TRBD1 matching 8 bases. Germline lookup yields CDR1 MNHEY and CDR2 SVGEGT. With V trimmed by 1 base and J by 13 bases, 21 bases remained unmatched. The CDR3 runs to 18 residues. The CDR3 reads CASSYYRFPDRERMGQFF. The CDR3 bases are TGTGCCAGCAGTTACTATCGGTTCCCGGACAGGGAGAGGATGGGTCAGTTCTTC.

The chain couples TRBV28 to TRBJ1-4; 9 nucleotides agree with TRBD1. With V trimmed by 5 bases and J by 8 bases, 6 bases remained unmatched. This CDR3 comprises 14 residues. CDR1 is MDHEN and CDR2 is SYDVKM in the germline V gene. CDR3 DNA sequence: TGTGCCAGCAGTAAGGGACAGGGAGGGGAAAAACTGTTTTTT. Encoded protein: CASSKGQGGEKLFF. The variable domain in full, with the rest retrieved from reference TRBV28 and TRBJ1-4, is DVKVTQSSRYLVKRTGEKVFLECVQDMDHENMFWYRQDPGLGLRLIYFSYDVKMKEKGDIPEGYSVSREKKERFSLILESASTNQTSMYLCASSKGQGGEKLFFGSGTQLSVL.

The CDR3 sequence: CASSFSPSYEQYF. CDR3 in DNA: TGTGCCAGCAGTTTCTCCCCCTCCTACGAGCAGTACTTC. J is TRBJ2-7 and V is TRBV27; D gene uncertain. The CDR3 runs 13 residues. Germline CDR1 and CDR2: MNHEY and SMNVEV (reference sequence). Trimming took off 3 bases at V and 0 bases at J, with 6 bases between the two ends.

The CDR3 is CASSKSVRGSPLHF. In DNA, the CDR3 is TGTGCCAGCAGTAAATCCGTCAGGGGTTCACCCCTCCACTTT. This sequence joins TRBV6-2 or TRBV6-3 and TRBJ1-6; possible D gene TRBD1, 6 bases. CDR1 is MNHEY, CDR2 SVGEGT, per germline. Trimming took 5 bases from V and 9 from J, leaving 14 bases between them. The CDR3 sequence is 14 residues long.

The chain recombines TRBV10-3 with TRBJ1-4; D not resolved. Germline CDR1 is ENHRY and CDR2 is SYGVKD. V gave up 10 bases and J gave up 8 bases, with 17 bases separating them. The CDR3 is made up of 13 amino acids. The CDR3 loop reads CATQVGIDEKLFF. CDR3 bases: TGTGCCACCCAAGTGGGGATAGACGAAAAACTGTTTTTT.

The chain uses TRBV7-3 and TRBJ2-3, with 7 positions matching TRBD1. Per the germline V gene, CDR1 is SGHTA and CDR2 is FQGTGA. Trimming took 5 bases from V and 8 from J; bases not matched to a gene: 7. The CDR3 is 13 amino acids. CDR3 amino acids: CASSVYRGRTQYF. The CDR3 DNA is TGTGCCAGCAGCGTTTACAGGGGCCGTACGCAGTATTTT.

This clone was found once. The chain's CDR3 is CAISDLRDRGLYGYTF. CDR3 nucleotide sequence: TGTGCCATCAGTGACCTAAGGGACAGGGGGCTCTATGGCTACACCTTC. The rearrangement joins TRBV10-3 to TRBJ1-2; 12 bases are shared with TRBD1. From germline, CDR1 is ENHRY and CDR2 SYGVKD. Trimming cost V 3 bases and J 4 bases; bases outside gene matches: 6. This CDR3 has 16 amino acids.

The chain recombines TRBV7-9 with TRBJ2-3; 14 bases align to TRBD2. The CDR3 is 16 amino acids. Unmatched junction bases numbered 4, after V lost 5 bases and J lost 3 bases. CDR1 SEHNR and CDR2 FQNEAQ come from the germline V gene (reference sequence). The CDR3 DNA is TGTGCCAGCAGCGACCGACTAGCGGGAGGGACAGATACGCAGTATTTT. Translation gives CASSDRLAGGTDTQYF.